Below are 19 T cell receptor beta chains sequenced from a single sample in a study of naive and memory T cell subsets. An equimolar mix of two oligonucleotides served as the beta constant-region primer for TRBC1 and TRBC2. Ligated cDNA was amplified by four rounds of PCR with nested alpha and beta constant-region primers and SP2. TCRdb re-called the UMI-ligation and nested PCR reads with MiXCR, one entry per CDR3 protein. The sample yields around 130,000 distinct CDR3 sequences, roughly 32% seen once. Source material: central memory CD4+ T cells from blood. These TCRs come from a human donor in good health.

The chain uses TRBV14 and TRBJ2-4; the D gene is possibly TRBD2 (5 bases). CDR3 length equals 13 residues. The germline V gene encodes CDR1 SGHDN and CDR2 FVKESK. V lost 1 base to trimming and J lost 6 bases, with 7 bases between them. CDR3 residues: CASSQVAGNIQYF. Here the CDR3 DNA reads TGTGCCAGCAGCCAAGTTGCGGGAAACATTCAGTACTTC.

The chain couples TRBV18 to TRBJ1-1; no clear D. The V and J ends lost 6 bases and 3 bases respectively, with 11 bases between them. In germline, CDR1 is KGHSH, CDR2 LQKENI. The CDR3 covers 13 residues. CDR3 DNA: TGTGCCAGCTCTCAACAGCCGTACACTGAAGCTTTCTTT. This gives the protein CASSQQPYTEAFF.

This clonotype has only a few counts. CDR3 residues: CASRSTDTQYF. The CDR3 bases are TGTGCCAGCAGAAGCACAGATACGCAGTATTTT. J is TRBJ2-3 and V is TRBV12-3 or TRBV12-4; D is unresolved. The germline V and J ends were trimmed by 6 bases and 0 bases, with 1 base remaining between them. The CDR3 length is 11 residues.

This sequence joins TRBV19 and TRBJ2-7; D unresolved. The CDR3 is 15 amino acids. Germline V gene data show CDR1 as LNHDA and CDR2 as SQIVND (reference sequence). The ends were cut back, 2 bases at V and 2 bases at J, with 13 bases in the middle. The CDR3 loop reads CASSIRGDGPYEQYF. CDR3 sequence (DNA): TGTGCCAGTAGTATACGAGGAGACGGGCCCTACGAGCAGTACTTC.

The chain carries TRBV6-1 and TRBJ2-6, with TRBD1 matching over 8 bases. The junction had 13 bases not matched to a gene; V was cut back by 3 bases and J by 3 bases. This CDR3 is 19 amino acids long. CDR1 and CDR2 from the germline V gene are MNHNS and SASEGT. CDR3 in amino acids: CASSDELTDRVSGANVLTF. The CDR3 nucleotides are TGTGCCAGCAGTGACGAACTTACGGACAGGGTCAGTGGGGCCAACGTCCTGACTTTC.

This clonotype showed up many times. The chain recombines TRBV20-1 with TRBJ2-3; possible D gene TRBD2, 6 bases. CDR3 length: 15 amino acids. Trimming took off 3 bases at V and 2 bases at J, with 15 bases between the two ends. Germline CDR1 and CDR2: DFQATT and SNEGSKA (reference sequence). The CDR3 coding sequence is TGCAGTGCTAGTTCAGTAGCGGAGAACACAGATACGCAGTATTTT. Amino acid sequence: CSASSVAENTDTQYF.

This clonotype came up many times. The V call is TRBV6-5, the J call TRBJ2-3; D not resolved. The V gene's germline CDR1 is MNHEY and CDR2 SVGAGI. Deletions cut 4 bases from V and 0 bases from J, with 2 bases between. This CDR3 is built from 12 residues. CDR3 DNA sequence: TGTGCCAGCAGTTCTAGCACAGATACGCAGTATTTT. Residues: CASSSSTDTQYF.

This clonotype has only a few counts. This rearrangement joins TRBV5-1 to TRBJ2-5; weak D call: TRBD2 (5 bases). V was cut by 0 bases and J by 2 bases, with 11 bases left in between. The V gene's germline CDR1 is SGHRS and CDR2 YFSETQ. The CDR3 consists of 15 residues. CDR3 DNA: TGCGCCAGCAGCTTGGATGGGCGAGGGCAAGAGACCCAGTACTTC. Translation: CASSLDGRGQETQYF.

Many counts were recorded for this clonotype. J is TRBJ1-5 and V is TRBV6-5; a weak D match, TRBD1 (6 bases). V was trimmed by 5 bases and J by 2 bases, leaving 13 bases between them. CDR1 and CDR2 from the germline V gene are MNHEY and SVGAGI. The CDR3 spans 15 residues. The DNA for the CDR3 is TGTGCCAGCAGTGGGACACCCGAGGGCAATCAGCCCCAGCATTTT. Translation gives CASSGTPEGNQPQHF.

The chain has TRBV7-8 and TRBJ2-7, with 11 nucleotides matching TRBD2. Unmatched junction bases numbered 7, after V lost 6 bases and J lost 0 bases. Germline assignment: CDR1 SGHVS and CDR2 FQNEAQ. The length of the CDR3 is 16 residues. CDR3 nucleotides: TGTGCCAGCAGTCCTACTAGCGGGAGCTTCTCCTACGAGCAGTACTTC. It codes for CASSPTSGSFSYEQYF.

This clonotype occurred a few times. This chain connects TRBV18 to TRBJ2-1; 9 bases align to TRBD1. In germline, CDR1 is KGHSH, CDR2 LQKENI. The CDR3 runs 17 residues. J was trimmed by 9 bases and V by 6 bases; bases with no gene match: 18. The CDR3 protein is CASSLGVGQGTLAEQFF. In nucleotides, the CDR3 is TGTGCCAGCTCGCTTGGCGTCGGACAGGGGACTTTAGCTGAGCAGTTCTTC.

The chain combines TRBV28 with TRBJ2-1, with D tentatively TRBD1 (6 bases). In germline, CDR1 is MDHEN, CDR2 SYDVKM. This CDR3 region has 15 residues. V was cut by 6 bases and J by 5 bases, with 17 bases left in between. This CDR3 reads CASSFQTRTDNEQFF. The CDR3 DNA is TGTGCCAGCAGCTTCCAAACCCGGACAGACAATGAGCAGTTCTTC.

The rearrangement joins TRBV7-6 to TRBJ1-2; tentative D call: TRBD1 (5 bases). This CDR3 is built from 13 residues. V gave up 1 base and J gave up 6 bases, with 9 bases separating them. Germline assignment: CDR1 SGHVS and CDR2 FNYEAQ. CDR3 in DNA: TGTGCCAGCAGCTTAGAGGGGAATGATGGCTACACCTTC. Translated: CASSLEGNDGYTF.

V usage is TRBV6-1 and J usage is TRBJ2-5; D remains ambiguous. V lost 2 bases and J 5 bases, leaving 9 bases between the germline ends. The CDR3 runs 13 residues. CDR1 and CDR2 from the germline V gene are MNHNS and SASEGT. This CDR3 reads CASSEMAVETQYF. CDR3 sequence (DNA): TGTGCCAGCAGTGAAATGGCAGTCGAGACCCAGTACTTC.

This clonotype appeared a few times. The chain links TRBV28 to TRBJ1-1, with TRBD1 matching over 12 bases. The CDR3 is 16 amino acids. The V and J ends lost 3 bases and 3 bases, in that order; junction bases with no gene match: 5. From germline, CDR1 is MDHEN and CDR2 SYDVKM. CDR3 loop: CASSLGDRGPYTEAFF. The DNA for the CDR3 is TGTGCCAGCAGTTTGGGGGACAGGGGGCCCTACACTGAAGCTTTCTTT.

This clonotype has only a few counts. V gene TRBV7-2 combines with J gene TRBJ2-3; possible D gene TRBD1, 5 bases. Trimming removed 4 bases at V and 5 bases at J, with 19 bases between. The CDR3 totals 16 residues. Germline values: CDR1 SGHTA, CDR2 FQGNSA. The CDR3 DNA is TGTGCCAGCAGCTCGGATCCGGGCCTTACAGGAGATACGCAGTATTTT. Translating it yields CASSSDPGLTGDTQYF.

There are a few counts of this clonotype. CDR3 sequence reads: CSLPSGTLTPLHF. The DNA for the CDR3 is TGCAGCTTACCCTCCGGGACATTGACACCCCTCCACTTT. V gene TRBV29-1 combines with J gene TRBJ1-6; D is perhaps TRBD1 (6 bases). In germline, CDR1 is SQVTM, CDR2 ANQGSEA. V lost 8 bases, J lost 11 bases, and 19 bases lay in between. This CDR3 comprises 13 residues. Together with reference TRBV29-1 and TRBJ1-6, the CDR3 gives the full variable domain: SAVISQKPSRDICQRGTSLTIQCQVDSQVTMMFWYRQQPGQSLTLIATANQGSEATYESGFVIDKFPISRPNLTFSTLTVSNMSPEDSSIYLCSLPSGTLTPLHFGNGTRLTVT.

V gene TRBV28 combines with J gene TRBJ2-7; a weak D match, TRBD1 (6 bases). V was shortened by 10 bases and J by 3 bases, with 19 bases between the two germline ends. Germline CDR1 is MDHEN and CDR2 is SYDVKM. The CDR3 runs 14 residues. CDR3 amino acids: CATRSGTRSYEQYF. The CDR3 nucleotides are TGTGCCACCAGATCCGGGACAAGAAGCTACGAGCAGTACTTC.

Remarks on this clonotype: The junction does not match germline at one end; this may be a read error. The chain has TRBV9 and TRBJ2-3; 10 nucleotides agree with TRBD1. The length of the CDR3 is 15 residues. The germline gives CDR1 SGDLS, CDR2 YYNGEE. This CDR3 reads CASSAGQGFTDAQYF. The CDR3 DNA sequence: TGTGCCAGCAGCGCGGGACAGGGGTTTACAGATGCGCAGTATTTT.